Each of the 17 T cell receptor beta chains below was sequenced from the same sample in a study of cytomegalovirus exposure and HLA in healthy donors. In the PCR, 60 Vbeta and 13 Jbeta primers were used. Here immunoSEQ multiplex PCR was the method, and the copy in TCRdb shows in-frame clones only, minus some. The sample yields about 120,000 clones, 82% seen once. The sample was PBMCs. The receptors stem from a woman younger than 35 in good health and CMV-seronegative.

The gene calls are TRBV11-2 and TRBJ2-2; D uncertain. The germline V gene has CDR1 SGHAT and CDR2 FQNNGV. The CDR3 loop spans 15 amino acids. Trimming removed 6 bases at V and 4 bases at J, with 15 bases between. DNA for the CDR3: TGTGCCAGCAGTTTCTCGGTCGGTCCCACCGGGGAGCTGTTTTTT. Its translation is CASSFSVGPTGELFF. Together with reference TRBV11-2 and TRBJ2-2, the CDR3 gives the full variable domain: EAGVAQSPRYKIIEKRQSVAFWCNPISGHATLYWYQQILGQGPKLLIQFQNNGVVDDSQLPKDRFSAERLKGVDSTLKIQPAKLEDSAVYLCASSFSVGPTGELFFGEGSRLTVL.

This rearrangement joins TRBV28 to TRBJ2-3, with D tentatively TRBD2 (5 bases). The V end lost 10 bases, the J end lost 1 base, and 24 bases lay between the germline ends. CDR3 length: 17 residues. Looked up from germline, CDR1 is MDHEN and CDR2 is SYDVKM. CDR3 region: CATLSLGTTEGTDTQYF. CDR3 DNA: TGTGCCACCCTTAGTTTAGGTACGACGGAGGGCACAGATACGCAGTATTTT.

The chain combines TRBV19 with TRBJ1-1; 7 bases match TRBD1. V gave up 8 bases and J gave up 4 bases; unmatched junction bases: 22. Germline CDR1 LNHDA, CDR2 SQIVND (reference sequence). The CDR3 runs 18 residues. The CDR3 DNA follows: TGTGCCAGTCTACCAGGTAGACAGGGTGGCATCTTGAGCACTGAAGCTTTCTTT. Translated, it gives CASLPGRQGGILSTEAFF.

The chain carries TRBV19 and TRBJ1-2, with 7 bases aligning to TRBD1. The ends lost 7 bases at V and 3 bases at J; junction bases unmatched: 14. The V gene's germline CDR1 is LNHDA and CDR2 SQIVND (reference sequence). CDR3 length: 16 amino acids. The CDR3 DNA reads as TGTGCCAGTAAAGGCAGGGGGTATATTAGCGACTATGGCTACACCTTC. Its translation: CASKGRGYISDYGYTF.

This chain uses TRBV25-1 with TRBJ2-1, with TRBD1 matching 11 bases. There are 15 residues in the CDR3. The junction had 9 bases not matched to a gene; V was cut back by 6 bases and J by 8 bases. Germline-derived CDR1 and CDR2 are MGHDK and SYGVNS. The CDR3 loop reads CASRDTRTGGYEQFF. CDR3 DNA sequence: TGTGCCAGCAGAGACACCCGGACAGGGGGCTATGAGCAGTTCTTC. Full variable domain (remainder filled in from reference TRBV25-1 and TRBJ2-1): EADIYQTPRYLVIGTGKKITLECSQTMGHDKMYWYQQDPGMELHLIHYSYGVNSTEKGDLSSESTVSRIRTEHFPLTLESARPSHTSQYLCASRDTRTGGYEQFFGPGTRLTVL.

A few counts support this clone. V gene TRBV6-1 combines with J gene TRBJ1-5, with D perhaps matching TRBD1 (5 bases). The CDR3 has 15 residues. Germline assignment: CDR1 MNHNS and CDR2 SASEGT. V dropped 8 bases and J dropped 0 bases, with 14 bases sitting between them. The chain's CDR3 is CASRLTEYSNQPQHF. The CDR3 region has the DNA TGTGCCAGCCGCCTGACAGAGTATAGCAATCAGCCCCAGCATTTT.

The chain carries TRBV29-1 and TRBJ2-4; 7 bases are shared with TRBD1. J lost 7 bases, V lost 4 bases, and 10 bases had no gene match. The CDR3 covers 14 residues. Germline V gene sequence: CDR1 SQVTM, CDR2 ANQGSEA. The CDR3 bases are TGCAGCGTTGGGGTAGGGGGCGGAAGGAACATTCAGTACTTC. Translation gives CSVGVGGGRNIQYF.

V gene TRBV9 combines with J gene TRBJ2-3; TRBD2 is a possible D gene (5 bases). Germline CDR1 SGDLS, CDR2 YYNGEE. The length of the CDR3 is 15 residues. Trimming pared 1 base from V and 2 bases from J, leaving 11 bases between. CDR3 DNA sequence: TGTGCCAGCAGCGTACTGAGCGGCCCCACAGATACGCAGTATTTT. Amino acid sequence: CASSVLSGPTDTQYF.

This chain uses TRBV6-1 with TRBJ2-3, with a weak D call TRBD1 (5 bases). The germline V and J ends were trimmed by 7 bases and 0 bases, with 11 bases remaining between them. This CDR3 region has 14 residues. Germline loops: CDR1 MNHNS, CDR2 SASEGT. The CDR3 nucleotides read TGTGCCAGCACCCAGGGTCCAAGCACAGATACGCAGTATTTT. Translation gives CASTQGPSTDTQYF.

The chain links TRBV6-5 to TRBJ2-7; a possible D gene is TRBD1 (6 bases). Between the trimmed V and J ends, which lost 6 bases and 2 bases, there was a span of 11 bases. There are 13 residues in the CDR3. CDR1 MNHEY and CDR2 SVGAGI come from the germline V gene. CDR3 protein: CASRDSTTYEQYF. The CDR3 region has the DNA TGTGCCAGCAGGGACAGTACAACCTACGAGCAGTACTTC.

This rearrangement joins TRBV5-1 to TRBJ1-1, with D possibly TRBD1 on 5 matching bases. V lost 1 base and J 2 bases, leaving 9 bases between the germline ends. The germline gives CDR1 SGHRS, CDR2 YFSETQ. This CDR3 is built from 14 residues. CDR3 sequence (DNA): TGCGCCAGCAGCTTGCAGACAGTCAACACTGAAGCTTTCTTT. This encodes CASSLQTVNTEAFF.

The gene calls are TRBV5-8 and TRBJ2-3; 9 positions agree with TRBD1. Germline CDR1 reads SGHTS; CDR2 reads YDEGEE. The CDR3 is 15 residues long. J was trimmed by 6 bases and V by 3 bases; bases with no gene match: 8. The CDR3 region has the DNA TGTGCCAGCAGCTACAGGGGGCATGTCGGGGATACGCAGTATTTT. Residues: CASSYRGHVGDTQYF. Full variable domain (rest looked up from reference TRBV5-8 and TRBJ2-3): EAGVTQSPTHLIKTRGQQATLRCSPISGHTSVYWYQQALGLGLQFLLWYDEGEERNRGNFPPRFSGRQFPNYSSELNVNALELEDSALYLCASSYRGHVGDTQYFGPGTRLTVL.

V gene TRBV28 combines with J gene TRBJ2-1; 7 bases align to TRBD2. The ends lost 6 bases at V and 5 bases at J; junction bases unmatched: 10. Looked up from germline, CDR1 is MDHEN and CDR2 is SYDVKM. The CDR3 contains 15 residues. CDR3 protein: CASSPGGGGDNEQFF. The CDR3 DNA reads TGTGCCAGCAGCCCTGGGGGGGGAGGAGACAATGAGCAGTTCTTC.

The sample holds one count of this clone. The chain couples TRBV28 to TRBJ2-5; 11 bases fit TRBD1. V lost 5 bases, J lost 1 base, and 3 bases stayed unmatched. Germline V lookup: CDR1 MDHEN, CDR2 SYDVKM. The CDR3 covers 15 residues. The CDR3 DNA is TGTGCCAGCAGTCGGGACAGGGGGGGCCAAGAGACCCAGTACTTC. It encodes CASSRDRGGQETQYF.

J is TRBJ1-1 and V is TRBV29-1, with TRBD1 identical over 7 bases. The CDR3 covers 12 residues. Trimming removed 7 bases from V and 6 bases from J; junction bases left unmatched: 8. Per germline, CDR1 SQVTM and CDR2 ANQGSEA. This CDR3 reads CSGRQGGAEAFF. CDR3 nucleotide sequence: TGCAGCGGCAGACAGGGAGGCGCTGAAGCTTTCTTT.

CDR3 residues: CASSRTGNGYTF. Here the CDR3 DNA reads TGTGCCAGCAGTCGTACAGGGAACGGCTACACCTTC. V is TRBV2 and J is TRBJ1-2, with D perhaps TRBD1 (6 bases). CDR1 is SNHLY and CDR2 is FYNNEI in the germline V gene. Trimming shortened V by 5 bases and J by 8 bases, and 12 bases separated the two germline ends. The CDR3 totals 12 residues.

V is TRBV29-1 and J is TRBJ2-1; weak D call: TRBD2 (6 bases). The CDR3 totals 15 residues. Per the germline V gene, CDR1 is SQVTM and CDR2 is ANQGSEA. V was trimmed by 7 bases and J by 0 bases, leaving 16 bases between them. Written as DNA, the CDR3 is TGCAGCGGGGTGTCTGGCGGGGTCTCCTACAATGAGCAGTTCTTC. Protein product: CSGVSGGVSYNEQFF.